The rows below give T cell receptor beta chains drawn from one sample of a study of Tregs in tolerant kidney transplant recipients. Sequenced by immunoSEQ multiplex PCR; TCRdb stores in-frame clones only, minus some. The data show about 50,000 clones, with approximately 90% seen just once and about 16% held by the top ten. The sequencing used CD8+ T cells from blood (PBMCs), collected 12 months after the transplant. The receptors derive from a human patient who received a combined kidney and bone marrow transplant. The graft donor may have given rise to some T cells. The CDR3 runs from the conserved cysteine through the conserved F or W. A D gene is named only where the DNA matches it firmly. Clone sizes are given selectively: once, few, many, or a class where the clone is expanded.

length: 13; D: -; size: once; V: TRBV5-4; J: TRBJ2-7; CDR3: CASSVGQTYEQYF; DNA: TGTGCCAGCAGCGTCGGACAGACCTACGAGCAGTACTTC
length: 16; D: TRBD1; size: -; V: TRBV11-2; J: TRBJ2-7; CDR3: CASSLGGTGTSYEQYF; DNA: TGTGCCAGCAGCTTAGGGGGGACAGGGACCTCCTACGAGCAGTACTTC
length: 13; D: -; size: -; V: TRBV7-9; J: TRBJ2-1; CDR3: CASSLPGPNEQFF; DNA: TGTGCCAGCAGCTTACCTGGGCCAAATGAGCAGTTCTTC
length: 15; D: TRBD1; size: -; V: TRBV5-8; J: TRBJ2-3; CDR3: CASSYGQGVTDTQYF; DNA: TGTGCCAGCAGCTATGGACAGGGTGTCACAGATACGCAGTATTTT
length: 16; D: TRBD2; size: -; V: TRBV4-3; J: TRBJ2-3; CDR3: CASSLRLAGATDTQYF; DNA: TGCGCCAGCAGCCTCCGACTAGCGGGAGCCACAGATACGCAGTATTTT
length: 15; D: -; size: -; V: TRBV11-2; J: TRBJ2-1; CDR3: CASSGGASEWNEQFF; DNA: TGTGCCAGCAGCGGGGGGGCTAGCGAGTGGAATGAGCAGTTCTTC
length: 13; D: -; size: -; V: TRBV7-3; J: TRBJ2-7; CDR3: CASSLTSRGEQYF; DNA: TGTGCCAGCAGCTTAACTTCTAGGGGCGAGCAGTACTTC
length: 15; D: TRBD2; size: -; V: TRBV9; J: TRBJ2-7; CDR3: CASSVGGGRSYEQYF; DNA: TGTGCCAGCAGCGTAGGGGGCGGGAGGTCCTACGAGCAGTACTTC
length: 15; D: TRBD1; size: -; V: TRBV9; J: TRBJ2-7; CDR3: CASSLRGGGLNEQYF; DNA: TGTGCCAGCAGCCTCCGAGGGGGCGGTTTAAACGAGCAGTACTTC
length: 13; D: TRBD1; size: -; V: TRBV15; J: TRBJ2-7; CDR3: CATSSRDRYEQYF; DNA: TGTGCCACCAGCAGCCGGGACAGGTACGAGCAGTACTTC
length: 14; D: -; size: -; V: TRBV27; J: TRBJ1-2; CDR3: CASSSTGANYGYTF; DNA: TGTGCCAGCAGTTCGACAGGTGCTAACTATGGCTACACCTTC
length: 15; D: -; size: -; V: TRBV9; J: TRBJ2-1; CDR3: CASSGRGASYNEQFF; DNA: TGTGCCAGCAGTGGGAGGGGGGCCTCCTACAATGAGCAGTTCTTC
length: 15; D: -; size: -; V: TRBV19; J: TRBJ1-5; CDR3: CASSIGFQGNQPQHF; DNA: TGTGCCAGTAGTATCGGGTTCCAGGGTAATCAGCCCCAGCATTTT
length: 13; D: TRBD2; size: -; V: TRBV29-1; J: TRBJ2-3; CDR3: CSVDSGAGDTQYF; DNA: TGCAGCGTTGATAGCGGGGCGGGAGATACGCAGTATTTT
length: 15; D: TRBD1; size: -; V: TRBV7-8; J: TRBJ2-1; CDR3: CASSWTGSGNNEQFF; DNA: TGTGCCAGCAGCTGGACAGGGTCGGGCAACAATGAGCAGTTCTTC
length: 16; D: TRBD1; size: -; V: TRBV6-1; J: TRBJ1-5; CDR3: CASSEQWTGRFQPQHF; DNA: TGTGCCAGCAGTGAACAATGGACAGGGAGGTTTCAGCCCCAGCATTTT
length: 15; D: -; size: -; V: TRBV21-1; J: TRBJ2-7; CDR3: CASSNTTESSYEQYF; DNA: TGTGCCAGCAGCAACACGACGGAGAGCTCCTACGAGCAGTACTTC
length: 15; D: TRBD1; size: -; V: TRBV2; J: TRBJ2-7; CDR3: CASSERTGYTYEQYF; DNA: TGTGCCAGCAGTGAGCGGACAGGCTATACCTACGAGCAGTACTTC
length: 18; D: -; size: -; V: TRBV18; J: TRBJ2-6; CDR3: CASSPRFGRNSGANVLTF; DNA: TGTGCCAGCTCACCACGATTCGGCAGGAACTCTGGGGCCAACGTCCTGACTTTC
length: 13; D: -; size: -; V: TRBV4-3; J: TRBJ1-4; CDR3: CASSQIAHEKLFF; DNA: TGCGCCAGCAGCCAGATAGCGCATGAAAAACTGTTTTTT
length: 15; D: -; size: -; V: TRBV13; J: TRBJ1-5; CDR3: CASSSGTGRNQPQHF; DNA: TGTGCCAGCAGCTCAGGAACAGGTCGCAATCAGCCCCAGCATTTT
length: 13; D: -; size: -; V: TRBV9; J: TRBJ1-1; CDR3: CASSLGGRTEAFF; DNA: TGTGCCAGCAGCCTGGGGGGGAGAACTGAAGCTTTCTTT
length: 14; D: -; size: once; V: TRBV4-1; J: TRBJ2-7; CDR3: CASSQGAVNYEQYF; DNA: TGCGCCAGCAGCCAGGGGGCAGTGAACTACGAGCAGTACTTC
length: 13; D: -; size: -; V: TRBV27; J: TRBJ2-7; CDR3: CASSLSVRREQYF; DNA: TGTGCCAGCAGTTTATCGGTTCGGAGGGAGCAGTACTTC
length: 13; D: -; size: once; V: TRBV11-2; J: TRBJ1-2; CDR3: CASSLAPGDGYTF; DNA: TGTGCCAGCAGCTTAGCGCCAGGGGATGGCTACACCTTC
length: 15; D: TRBD2; size: -; V: TRBV6-5; J: TRBJ2-1; CDR3: CASSYATSGRAKQFF; DNA: TGTGCCAGCAGTTACGCGACTAGCGGGAGGGCGAAGCAGTTCTTC
length: 11; D: TRBD2; size: few; V: TRBV14; J: TRBJ2-1; CDR3: CASSPGGAEFF; DNA: TGTGCCAGCAGCCCCGGGGGGGCAGAGTTCTTC
length: 15; D: TRBD1; size: -; V: TRBV7-9; J: TRBJ1-1; CDR3: CASSLVETGHTEAFF; DNA: TGTGCCAGCAGCTTAGTCGAGACAGGGCACACTGAAGCTTTCTTT
length: 14; D: TRBD1; size: -; V: TRBV13; J: TRBJ1-1; CDR3: CASIMGTENTEAFF; DNA: TGTGCCAGCATAATGGGGACAGAGAACACTGAAGCTTTCTTT
length: 16; D: TRBD2; size: -; V: TRBV4-3; J: TRBJ2-7; CDR3: CASSQDRLAGRYEQYF; DNA: TGCGCCAGCAGCCAAGACAGACTAGCGGGACGCTACGAGCAGTACTTC
length: 13; D: -; size: once; V: TRBV27; J: TRBJ2-2; CDR3: CASSPLIAGELFF; DNA: TGTGCCAGCAGCCCCCTAATTGCCGGGGAGCTGTTTTTT
length: 19; D: TRBD1; size: -; V: TRBV7-9; J: TRBJ2-1; CDR3: CASSPSGGDRGRNYNEQFF; DNA: TGTGCCAGCAGCCCCAGTGGTGGGGACAGGGGGCGGAATTACAATGAGCAGTTCTTC
length: 15; D: TRBD2; size: few; V: TRBV19; J: TRBJ2-1; CDR3: CASSIVGRSYNEQFF; DNA: TGTGCCAGTAGTATCGTCGGGAGGTCCTACAATGAGCAGTTCTTC
length: 11; D: TRBD1; size: -; V: TRBV5-4; J: TRBJ1-1; CDR3: CASSAQGGAFF; DNA: TGTGCCAGCAGCGCCCAGGGGGGTGCTTTCTTT
length: 14; D: TRBD2; size: -; V: TRBV7-2; J: TRBJ2-7; CDR3: CASSLLTSGYEQYF; DNA: TGTGCCAGCAGCCTTCTGACTAGCGGGTACGAGCAGTACTTC